Below, one T cell receptor (beta chain) is given with its context. A few counts support this clonotype. The target of this receptor is not known. Per-base qualities were not stored, and no clone one base away is much larger. The data were obtained in a study of CD4 T cell repertoires and nickel (dated by TCRdb to the early 2020s). Here V drops 2 bases and J drops 2 bases, and the junction holds 6 bases not matched to any gene. Including the terminal cysteine and phenylalanine, the CDR3 comprises 17 residues. The DNA shown is the 51-base CDR3, in frame from base 1. Based on the germline V gene, the CDR1 and CDR2 sequences are KGHDR and SFDVKD. Library preparation was by RT-PCR. TCRdb names Illumina MiSeq as the instrument used. TCRdb itself trimmed the public reads at Q25 with fastp, ran MiXCR and retained productive beta chains. Entries are consolidated by CDR3 protein sequence, retaining the most common genes and DNA. The sample table lists under 500 distinct CDR3 sequences, around three fifths of them with a count of one. 21% of the sample lies in the top ten.

The sequence came from a human donor in a nickel allergy study, with or without nickel allergy (not recorded which). It is not recorded whether this sample comes from one donor or several. Sequencing was performed on CD4+ T cells from blood, not recorded whether cultured. The rearrangement joined TRBV24-1 to TRBJ2-7; the central 12 bases match TRBD2. The CDR3 region: CATSDSSLAGGAYEQYF. The nucleotide sequence reads as follows: TGTGCCACCAGTGATTCGTCACTAGCGGGAGGAGCCTACGAGCAGTACTTC.